Below, one TCR beta chain is given with its context. Its target is not known. CDR1 is SEHNR, CDR2 FQNEAQ, per germline (reference sequence). The CDR3 loop spans 18 amino acids. The ends were cut back, 4 bases at V and 4 bases at J, with 23 bases in the middle. This entry comes from a study of T cell responses to AZD1222 COVID-19 vaccine. Study-wide points: Nearly half of unique spike-specific TCRs reportedly avoided B.1.351 and B.1.1.7 mutated regions.

Method: immunoSEQ multiplex PCR; TCRdb's copy keeps in-frame clones and lacks some. The data contain about 140,000 clones, about 86% of them singletons. The chain is built from TRBV7-9 and TRBJ2-1, with TRBD1 as a possible D gene (6 bases). Material: peripheral blood, obtained on day 0 of AZD1222 vaccination. The sequence was obtained from an adult in good health. CDR3 nucleotides: TGTGCCAGCAGCTCCTACGGAACGGAGACAGGACCATACAATGAGCAGTTCTTC. Translating gives CASSSYGTETGPYNEQFF.